This TCR beta chain stems from a study of blood T cell repertoires in COVID-19. Study-level information: The cDNA or gDNA used as material had been derived from T cells, B-cell-depleted T cells, or PBMCs.

Sequenced by immunoSEQ multiplex PCR; TCRdb stores in-frame clones only, minus some. The table lists approximately 99,000 clones, about 86% of them singletons. CDR3 length: 13 amino acids. Between the trimmed V and J ends, which lost 2 bases and 6 bases, there was a span of 9 bases. Germline CDR1 SGHTA, CDR2 FQGTGA. The chain is built from TRBV7-3 and TRBJ2-3, with D unresolved. The material sequenced was peripheral blood. The sequence was obtained from a woman aged 60-70 years in a cohort sampled during active or convalescent COVID-19. The CDR3 DNA follows: TGTGCCAGCAGCTTAGAGCCGGTCGATACGCAGTATTTT. This encodes CASSLEPVDTQYF. Full variable domain (missing parts from reference TRBV7-3 and TRBJ2-3): GAGVSQTPSNKVTEKGKYVELRCDPISGHTALYWYRQSLGQGPEFLIYFQGTGAADDSGLPNDRFFAVRPEGSVSTLKIQRTERGDSAVYLCASSLEPVDTQYFGPGTRLTVL.